This T cell receptor beta chain derives from a study of cytomegalovirus exposure and HLA in healthy donors. V lost 3 bases to trimming and J lost 2 bases; unmatched junction nucleotides: 6. The CDR3 has 16 amino acids. Per germline, CDR1 SGDLS and CDR2 YYNGEE. General study points: The authors enumerated over 150 TCR beta chains as linked to cytomegalovirus. As a later analysis revealed, the rate of TCR association differed by HLA locus, with DRB1 most and HLA-C fewest.

Although they were nominally healthy when sampled, donors likely had unrecorded immune exposures. The study ran its PCR with 60 Vbeta and 13 Jbeta primers. The method was immunoSEQ multiplex PCR; TCRdb's version includes in-frame clones alone and lacks a portion of them. The sample contains about 42,000 clones, roughly half of which appear only once. Regarding this clone: As yet, its antigen is unknown.

The receptor comes from a human donor in good health. The V and J genes are TRBV9 and TRBJ2-1; 9 bases map to TRBD2. Sample: PBMCs. In DNA form, the CDR3 reads TGTGCCAGCAGCGGTCTAGCGGGATGGGCCTACAATGAGCAGTTCTTC. Its translation: CASSGLAGWAYNEQFF. The variable domain in full, completed from reference TRBV9 and TRBJ2-1, reads DSGVTQTPKHLITATGQRVTLRCSPRSGDLSVYWYQQSLDQGLQFLIQYYNGEERAKGNILERFSAQQFPDLHSELNLSSLELGDSALYFCASSGLAGWAYNEQFFGPGTRLTVL.